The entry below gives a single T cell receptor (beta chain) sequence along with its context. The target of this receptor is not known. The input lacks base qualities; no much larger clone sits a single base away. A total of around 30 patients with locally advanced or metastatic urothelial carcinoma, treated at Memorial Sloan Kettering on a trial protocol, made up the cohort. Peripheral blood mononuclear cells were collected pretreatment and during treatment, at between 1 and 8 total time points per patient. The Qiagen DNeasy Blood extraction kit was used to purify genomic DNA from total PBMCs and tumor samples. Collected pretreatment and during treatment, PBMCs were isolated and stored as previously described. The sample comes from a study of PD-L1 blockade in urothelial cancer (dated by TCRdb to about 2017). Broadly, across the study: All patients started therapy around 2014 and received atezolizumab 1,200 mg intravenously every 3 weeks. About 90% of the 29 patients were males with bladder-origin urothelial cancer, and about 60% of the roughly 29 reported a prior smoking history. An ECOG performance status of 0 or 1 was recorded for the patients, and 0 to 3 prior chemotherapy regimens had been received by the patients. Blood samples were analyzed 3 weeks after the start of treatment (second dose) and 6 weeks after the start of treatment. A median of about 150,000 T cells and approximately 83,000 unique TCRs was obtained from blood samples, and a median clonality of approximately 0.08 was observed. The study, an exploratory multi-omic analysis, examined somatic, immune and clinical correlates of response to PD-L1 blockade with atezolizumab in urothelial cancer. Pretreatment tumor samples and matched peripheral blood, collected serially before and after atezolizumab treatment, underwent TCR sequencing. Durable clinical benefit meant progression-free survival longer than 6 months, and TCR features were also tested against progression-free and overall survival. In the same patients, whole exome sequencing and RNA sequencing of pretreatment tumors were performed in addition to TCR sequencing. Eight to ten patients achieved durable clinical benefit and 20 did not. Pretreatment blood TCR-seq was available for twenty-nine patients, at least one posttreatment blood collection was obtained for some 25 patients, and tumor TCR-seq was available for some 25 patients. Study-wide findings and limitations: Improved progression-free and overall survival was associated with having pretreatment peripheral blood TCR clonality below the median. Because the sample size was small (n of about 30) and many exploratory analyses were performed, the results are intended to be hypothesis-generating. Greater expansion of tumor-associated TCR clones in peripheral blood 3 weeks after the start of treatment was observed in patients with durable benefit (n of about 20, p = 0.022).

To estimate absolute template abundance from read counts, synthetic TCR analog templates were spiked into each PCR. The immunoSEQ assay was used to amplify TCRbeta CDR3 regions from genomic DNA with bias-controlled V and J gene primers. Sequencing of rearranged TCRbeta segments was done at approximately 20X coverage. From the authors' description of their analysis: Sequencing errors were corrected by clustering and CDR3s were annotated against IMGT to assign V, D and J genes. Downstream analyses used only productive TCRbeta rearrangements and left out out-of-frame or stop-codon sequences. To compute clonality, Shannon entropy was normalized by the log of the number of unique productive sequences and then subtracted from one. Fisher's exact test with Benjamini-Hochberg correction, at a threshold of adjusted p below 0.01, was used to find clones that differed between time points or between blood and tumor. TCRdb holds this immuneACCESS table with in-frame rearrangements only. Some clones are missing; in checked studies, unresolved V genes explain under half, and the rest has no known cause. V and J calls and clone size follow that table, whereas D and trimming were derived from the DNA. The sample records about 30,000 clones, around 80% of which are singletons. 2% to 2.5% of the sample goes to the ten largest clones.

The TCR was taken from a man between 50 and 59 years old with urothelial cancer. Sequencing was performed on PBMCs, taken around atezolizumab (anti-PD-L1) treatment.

The encoded CDR3 is CASSSSGGATDTQYF. The sequenced DNA: TGTGCCAGCAGCTCTAGCGGGGGGGCCACAGATACGCAGTATTTT. The sequence links TRBV4-2 to TRBJ2-3; the central 12 bases match TRBD2. Inclusive of the bounding cysteine and phenylalanine, the CDR3 is 15 residues long. CDR3 DNA only is kept here, 45 bases in frame from base 1. From a lookup of the germline V gene, CDR1 and CDR2 are LGHNA and YNFKEQ. Relative to germline, V is missing 5 bases and J is missing 2 bases, with 2 bases of the junction outside any gene match.